Presented here are 2 T cell receptor beta chains from one specimen sequenced in a study of CD4 T cells in relation to SARS-CoV-2 and coronaviruses. Unexposed donor CD4+ T cells date from about 2011-2018, before the COVID-19 pandemic. After about 11 days of culture, CD4+ T cells were isolated. Their recognized antigens are unknown. Libraries were prepared by immunoSEQ multiplex PCR; TCRdb keeps only in-frame clonotypes and omits some of them. In the table there are about 21,000 clones, around three quarters of which are singletons. The sequencing sample was made of CD4+ T cells from PBMCs, cultured in vitro. These receptors were taken from a human donor in good health.

This clone was seen just once. This chain uses TRBV29-1 with TRBJ2-7; D may be TRBD1 (5 bases). Germline loops: CDR1 SQVTM, CDR2 ANQGSEA. Deletions cut 7 bases from V and 2 bases from J, with 18 bases between. The CDR3 runs to 14 residues. The CDR3 DNA follows: TGCAGCGCGCAGATGACAGTAGAAGCCTACGAGCAGTACTTC. It codes for CSAQMTVEAYEQYF.

This clone was detected only once. This chain uses TRBV24-1 with TRBJ2-1; 8 bases match TRBD1. The germline gives CDR1 KGHDR, CDR2 SFDVKD. With V trimmed by 4 bases and J by 6 bases, 7 bases remained unmatched. The CDR3 is made up of 15 amino acids. The CDR3: CATSEETGVGNEQFF. CDR3 coding DNA: TGTGCCACCAGTGAGGAGACAGGGGTAGGCAATGAGCAGTTCTTC.